These 9 T cell receptor beta chains were all obtained from the same sample, sequenced in a study of T-cell memory formation after mild COVID-19. TCRdb independently ran MiXCR on the 5' RACE reads; one entry per CDR3 protein. The sample includes roughly 150,000 distinct CDR3 sequences, about 14% of them seen just once. Sequenced: PBMCs or a T cell subset sorted from them (not recorded which). Source of these receptors: an adult woman who had mild COVID-19 (a few samples of this study predate the infection). Cell type and time point are not known.

This clonotype was detected a few times. The chain carries TRBV5-1 and TRBJ2-1; unclear D gene. Looked up from germline, CDR1 is SGHRS and CDR2 is YFSETQ. The CDR3 runs 17 residues. Trimming shortened V by 9 bases and J by 6 bases, and 28 bases separated the two germline ends. CDR3 coding DNA: TGCGCCACCATCCTTCAGCTCCCTAGGATCCTATCCAATGAGCAGTTCTTC. It encodes CATILQLPRILSNEQFF.

This clonotype was observed many times. V and J are TRBV20-1 and TRBJ2-7; the match to TRBD2 covers 15 bases. The CDR3 sequence is 18 residues long. Germline assignment: CDR1 DFQATT and CDR2 SNEGSKA (reference sequence). Trimming cost V 2 bases and J 1 base; bases outside gene matches: 9. The CDR3: CSARLLGLAGGGSYEQYF. The DNA of the CDR3 is TGCAGTGCTAGACTTCTGGGACTAGCGGGAGGTGGTTCCTACGAGCAGTACTTC.

The chain carries TRBV19 and TRBJ1-5, with unresolved D. There are 17 residues in the CDR3. V lost 3 bases, J lost 2 bases, and 17 bases lay in between. Germline V lookup: CDR1 LNHDA, CDR2 SQIVND (reference sequence). CDR3 region: CASSIQVGRSGNQPQHF. The CDR3, as DNA: TGTGCCAGTAGTATTCAGGTGGGAAGATCGGGCAATCAGCCCCAGCATTTT.

This clonotype has a handful of counts. V is TRBV3-1 and J is TRBJ1-1; perhaps TRBD1 as D (6 bases). Per germline, CDR1 LGHDT and CDR2 YNNKEL (reference sequence). V was cut by 8 bases and J by 6 bases, with 22 bases left in between. The CDR3 contains 15 residues. In DNA, the CDR3 is TGTGCCAGCTCAAAGGGGGGGAACAGTATCTCTGAAGCTTTCTTT. Its translation: CASSKGGNSISEAFF.

This clonotype was observed a handful of times. This chain connects TRBV10-3 to TRBJ2-2; weak D call: TRBD1 (5 bases). Trimming took off 7 bases at V and 4 bases at J, with 7 bases between the two ends. Germline CDR1 is ENHRY and CDR2 is SYGVKD. The CDR3 covers 12 residues. The CDR3 bases are TGTGCCATCAAGACAGCCACCGGGGAGCTGTTTTTT. Its translation: CAIKTATGELFF.

This clonotype has only a few counts. This chain uses TRBV4-2 with TRBJ1-2, with 8 bases lining up with TRBD1. This CDR3 spans 15 amino acids. CDR1 LGHNA and CDR2 YNFKEQ come from the germline V gene. With V trimmed by 0 bases and J by 4 bases, 4 bases remained unmatched. CDR3 in amino acids: CASSQEAGGSYGYTF. The CDR3 DNA reads as TGTGCCAGCAGCCAAGAAGCAGGGGGCAGCTATGGCTACACCTTC.

The chain uses TRBV10-3 and TRBJ2-3; D tentatively reads TRBD1 or TRBD2 (6 bases each). V gave up 4 bases and J gave up 2 bases, with 16 bases separating them. There are 16 residues in the CDR3. The germline V gene encodes CDR1 ENHRY and CDR2 SYGVKD. The CDR3 bases are TGTGCCATCAGTGCGGCGAAGGGGGGCAACACAGATACGCAGTATTTT. Translating it yields CAISAAKGGNTDTQYF.

This rearrangement joins TRBV21-1 to TRBJ2-4. TRBV21-1 is listed as a pseudogene. CDR3 length: 12 residues. The CDR3 loop reads CASSRALGIQYF. In DNA form, the CDR3 reads TGTGCCAGCAGCAGGGCTTTAGGCATTCAGTACTTC.

This clonotype was counted only a few times. The chain is built from TRBV4-2 and TRBJ2-2; D possibly corresponds to TRBD1 (5 bases). CDR1 and CDR2 (germline): LGHNA, YNFKEQ. This CDR3 contains 15 residues. Between the trimmed V and J ends, which lost 2 bases and 2 bases, there was a span of 9 bases. The CDR3 DNA follows: TGTGCCAGCAGCCAAATAGGACACAACACCGGGGAGCTGTTTTTT. This encodes CASSQIGHNTGELFF.